This T cell receptor (beta chain) appears in the sequencing data of a study of neurological immune-mediated disorders. The CDR3 totals 17 residues. Germline values: CDR1 LGHNA, CDR2 YNFKEQ. Trimming removed 0 bases at V and 6 bases at J, with 17 bases between. This clonotype was seen at least ten times. This sample's time point: longitudinal time-point 2. Unsorted libraries came from 2 million PBMCs stored at -80 °C. TCRdb reprocessed the 5' RACE reads with MiXCR, giving one entry per CDR3 protein. The data show about 90,000 distinct CDR3 sequences, 13% seen once. This TCR derives from a female donor with HTLV-1-associated myelopathy (HAM/TSP). The sample was PBMCs. The chain is built from TRBV4-2 and TRBJ2-2; TRBD1 might be the D (7 bases). CDR3 nucleotide sequence: TGTGCCAGCAGCCAAGAGTTATCAGGGGGGCCTTCCGGGGAGCTGTTTTTT. It specifies CASSQELSGGPSGELFF.